This T cell receptor (beta chain) was captured in a study of blood T cell repertoires in COVID-19. Study background: COVID-19 samples, acute and convalescent, were from the United States, Italy and Spain. PBMCs, B-cell-depleted T cells, or T cells were the source of the cDNA or gDNA that made up the material.

On this clone itself: This sample also contains other DNA sequences that code for the same CDR3.

The CDR3 runs 15 residues. Trimming pared 3 bases from V and 2 bases from J, leaving 11 bases between. Germline assignment: CDR1 MGHRA and CDR2 YSYEKL. Study processing details: Scientists estimated how many nucleated cells there were by amplifying reference gene primers. Sequencing was performed with immunoSEQ multiplex PCR; in TCRdb, only in-frame clones are kept and a portion is missing. Clonal size and the V and J genes are those of that table, whereas D and trimming came from the DNA. The data contain about 200,000 clones, 85% of them singletons. Enrolled during active infection, Seattle patients were then followed longitudinally.

The sequencing input was peripheral blood. This sequence joins TRBV4-1 and TRBJ1-5, with D possibly matching TRBD1 (6 bases). The sequence was collected from a man in his 60s with COVID-19, enrolled during active disease. The DNA of the CDR3 is TGCGCCAGCAGCCAGGGGGGGGCGCGCAATCAGCCCCAGCATTTT. Translating gives CASSQGGARNQPQHF.